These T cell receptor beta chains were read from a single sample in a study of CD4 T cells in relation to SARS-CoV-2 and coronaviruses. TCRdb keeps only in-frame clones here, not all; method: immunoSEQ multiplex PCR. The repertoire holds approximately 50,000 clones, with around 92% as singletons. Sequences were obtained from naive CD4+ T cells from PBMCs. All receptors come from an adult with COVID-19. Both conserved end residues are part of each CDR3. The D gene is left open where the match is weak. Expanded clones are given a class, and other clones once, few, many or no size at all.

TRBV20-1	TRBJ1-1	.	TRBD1	TGCAGTGCGGGGACGGGACAGGGGGCTTTCTTT	CSAGTGQGAFF
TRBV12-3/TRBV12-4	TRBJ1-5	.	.	TGTGCCAGCAATCAGGACACGGGGCAGCCCCAGCATTTT	CASNQDTGQPQHF
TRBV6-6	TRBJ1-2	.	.	TGTGCCAGCAGTTACTGGGGACCGAACTATGGCTACACCTTC	CASSYWGPNYGYTF
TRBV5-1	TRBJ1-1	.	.	TGCGCCAGCAGCTTGGTAGGGGAGAACACTGAAGCTTTCTTT	CASSLVGENTEAFF
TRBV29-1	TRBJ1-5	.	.	TGCAGCGTTGCAAGACAACCCAATCAGCCCCAGCATTTT	CSVARQPNQPQHF
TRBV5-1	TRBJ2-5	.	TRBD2	TGCGCCAGCAGCCTCCGAGCGGGGATGGAGACCCAGTACTTC	CASSLRAGMETQYF
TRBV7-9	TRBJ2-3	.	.	TGTGCCAGCAGCTTAGGCTTTGGGGACCTCACAGATACGCAGTATTTT	CASSLGFGDLTDTQYF
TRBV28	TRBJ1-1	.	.	TGTGCCAGCAGTTTCAGGGCTGAAGCTTTCTTT	CASSFRAEAFF
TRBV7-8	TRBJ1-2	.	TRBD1	TGTGCCAGCAGCCCATACCGGGACAGGGCGCGGGGCTACACCTTC	CASSPYRDRARGYTF
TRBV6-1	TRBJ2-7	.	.	TGTGCCAGCAGTGAAGTGTTTCGAGAGCAGTACTTC	CASSEVFREQYF
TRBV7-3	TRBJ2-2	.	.	TGTGCCAGCACTCTAGGCAGCGCGGGCGGGGAGCTGTTTTTT	CASTLGSAGGELFF
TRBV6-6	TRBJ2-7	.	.	TGTGCCAGCAGTTTCGTGAGGTTGTGGTACGAGCAGTACTTC	CASSFVRLWYEQYF
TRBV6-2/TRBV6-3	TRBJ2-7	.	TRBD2	TGTGCCAGCAGTAACACCTTTGCGGGAGGATACGAGCAGTACTTC	CASSNTFAGGYEQYF
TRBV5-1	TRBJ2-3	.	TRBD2	TGCGCCAGCAGCCGAGGACTAGAGACAGATACGCAGTATTTT	CASSRGLETDTQYF
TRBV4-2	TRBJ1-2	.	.	TGTGCCAGCAGCCAAGATTCCGGGAGATCCTATGGCTACACCTTC	CASSQDSGRSYGYTF
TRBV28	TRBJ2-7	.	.	TGTGCCAGCAGTTCCCCCGGAGAGCGGAAATACGAGCAGTACTTC	CASSSPGERKYEQYF
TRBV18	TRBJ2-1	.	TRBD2	TGTGCCAGCTCCAACCAGGCGGGGGGCTACAATGAGCAGTTCTTC	CASSNQAGGYNEQFF
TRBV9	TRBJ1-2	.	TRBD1	TGTGCCAGCAGCGTAGGCATGACAGGGGACTATGGCTACACCTTC	CASSVGMTGDYGYTF
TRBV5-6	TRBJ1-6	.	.	TGTGCCAGCAGCTTGCAGGATTCACCCCTCCACTTT	CASSLQDSPLHF
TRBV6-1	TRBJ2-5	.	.	TGTGCCAGCAGTGAAGCACCGTTGGAGTCGACCCAGTACTTC	CASSEAPLESTQYF
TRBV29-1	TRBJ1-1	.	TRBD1	TGCAGCGTTTCAAGACAGGGGGCCACTGAAGCTTTCTTT	CSVSRQGATEAFF
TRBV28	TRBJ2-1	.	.	TGTGCCAGCAGTTTACCGGAGCATCGCAATGAGCAGTTCTTC	CASSLPEHRNEQFF
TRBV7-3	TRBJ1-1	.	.	TGTGCCAGCAGCCCCCAGGGTGACACTGAAGCTTTCTTT	CASSPQGDTEAFF
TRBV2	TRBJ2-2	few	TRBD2	TGTGCCAGCAAGTCTAGCGGGGGTTCGGGCGCCGGGGAGCTGTTTTTT	CASKSSGGSGAGELFF
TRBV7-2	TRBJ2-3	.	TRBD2	TGTGCCAGCAGCTTTCTAGCGGGAAGCACAGATACGCAGTATTTT	CASSFLAGSTDTQYF
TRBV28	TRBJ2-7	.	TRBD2	TGTGCCAGCAGTGCTCTCAGCGGGGGGGCCTACGAGCAGTACTTC	CASSALSGGAYEQYF
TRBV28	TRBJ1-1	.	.	TGTGCCAGCAGTTTGGGGGGGGCAAGGAACACTGAAGCTTTCTTT	CASSLGGARNTEAFF
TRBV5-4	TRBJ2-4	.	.	TGTGCCAGCAGCTCGTATCTAGCCAAAAACATTCAGTACTTC	CASSSYLAKNIQYF
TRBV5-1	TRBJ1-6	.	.	TGCGCCAGCAGCTTGGAGGGTAGCTCACCCCTCCACTTT	CASSLEGSSPLHF
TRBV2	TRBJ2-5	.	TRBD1	TGTGCCAGCAGCCCAGGGGGTGGACAAGAGACCCAGTACTTC	CASSPGGGQETQYF
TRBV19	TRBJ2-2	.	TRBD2	TGTGCCAGTAGTAACCAGGGACTAGACACCGGGGAGCTGTTTTTT	CASSNQGLDTGELFF
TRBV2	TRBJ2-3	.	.	TGTGCCAGCAAAGGACCGGAGTCTACGCAGTATTTT	CASKGPESTQYF
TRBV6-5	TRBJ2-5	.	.	TGTGCCAGCAGCGGGGGGCGGTCGCAAGAGACCCAGTACTTC	CASSGGRSQETQYF
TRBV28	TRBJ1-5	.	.	TGTGCCAGCAGTTTAGGGACCCAGGTGGACCAGCCCCAGCATTTT	CASSLGTQVDQPQHF
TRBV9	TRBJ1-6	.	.	TGTGCCAGCAGCAGCACCCCCCAGGGTAATTCACCCCTCCACTTT	CASSSTPQGNSPLHF
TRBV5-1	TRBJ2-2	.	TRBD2	TGCGCCAGCAGCTTTATAGCGGGAGTTAACACCGGGGAGCTGTTTTTT	CASSFIAGVNTGELFF
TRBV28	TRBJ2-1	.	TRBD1	TGTGCCAGCAGTACCAGGGACAGGGAGCAGTTCTTC	CASSTRDREQFF
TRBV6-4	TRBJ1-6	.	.	TGTGCCAGCAGTCTAGAGGGCGATAATTCACCCCTCCACTTT	CASSLEGDNSPLHF
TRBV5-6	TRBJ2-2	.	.	TGTGCCAGCAGCGGAGGCCCGGGGGGCTTGAACACCGGGGAGCTGTTTTTT	CASSGGPGGLNTGELFF
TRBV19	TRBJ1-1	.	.	TGTGCCAGTAGTATAGGTCCGGGGAACACTGAAGCTTTCTTT	CASSIGPGNTEAFF
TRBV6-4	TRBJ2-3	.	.	TGTGCCAGCAGTGACTCGAGTAGCGGCACAGATACGCAGTATTTT	CASSDSSSGTDTQYF
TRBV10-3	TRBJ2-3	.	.	TGTGCCATCAGGGCAGGGGCTATGGAAGATACGCAGTATTTT	CAIRAGAMEDTQYF
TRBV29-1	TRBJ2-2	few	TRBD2	TGCAGCGTCGCTAGCGGAGCGAACACCGGGGAGCTGTTTTTT	CSVASGANTGELFF
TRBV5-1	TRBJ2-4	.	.	TGCGCCAGCAGCTTGGGAAGTTTCCAAAACATTCAGTACTTC	CASSLGSFQNIQYF
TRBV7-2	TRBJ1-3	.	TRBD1	TGTGCCAGCAGCCCCGACAGGGGGAGCTCTGGAAACACCATATATTTT	CASSPDRGSSGNTIYF
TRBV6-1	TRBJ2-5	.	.	TGTGCCAGCAGTGAATATGTATACCAAGAGACCCAGTACTTC	CASSEYVYQETQYF
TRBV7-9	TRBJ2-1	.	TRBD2	TGTGCCAGCAGAACAAAACCGGGACTAGCGGCCTACAATGAGCAGTTCTTC	CASRTKPGLAAYNEQFF
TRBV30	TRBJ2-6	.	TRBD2	TGTGCCTGGAGTGGGAGGGCTAGCGGGACTGGGGCCAACGTCCTGACTTTC	CAWSGRASGTGANVLTF
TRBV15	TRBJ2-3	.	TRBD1	TGTGCCACCAGTAGACAGGGAGCAGATACGCAGTATTTT	CATSRQGADTQYF
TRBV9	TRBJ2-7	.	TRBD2	TGTGCCAGCAGCGTAGGGCCTAGCGGAGATTACGAGCAGTACTTC	CASSVGPSGDYEQYF